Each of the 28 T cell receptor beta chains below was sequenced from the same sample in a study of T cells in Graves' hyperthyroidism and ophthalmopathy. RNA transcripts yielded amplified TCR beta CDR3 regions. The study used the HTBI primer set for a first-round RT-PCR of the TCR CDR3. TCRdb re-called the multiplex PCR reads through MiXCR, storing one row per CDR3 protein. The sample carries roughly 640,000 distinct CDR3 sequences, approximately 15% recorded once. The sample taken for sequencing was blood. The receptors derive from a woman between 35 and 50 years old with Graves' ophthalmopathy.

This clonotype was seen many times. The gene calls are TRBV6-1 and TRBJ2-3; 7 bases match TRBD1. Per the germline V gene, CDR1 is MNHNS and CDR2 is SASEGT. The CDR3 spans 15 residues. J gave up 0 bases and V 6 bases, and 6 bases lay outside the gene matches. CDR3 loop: CASSRTGGSTDTQYF. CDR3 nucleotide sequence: TGTGCCAGCAGCAGGACAGGTGGTAGCACAGATACGCAGTATTTT.

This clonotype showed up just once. CDR3 nucleotide sequence: TGTGCCAGCAGCACTCTCCGGGACAGGGGAGAAAAACTGTTTTTT. The encoded protein is CASSTLRDRGEKLFF. The J gene is TRBJ1-4, the V gene TRBV5-8, with 10 nucleotides matching TRBD1. Germline CDR1 SGHTS, CDR2 YDEGEE. The trim removed 4 bases at V and 8 bases at J, leaving 8 bases unmatched. CDR3 length: 15 residues.

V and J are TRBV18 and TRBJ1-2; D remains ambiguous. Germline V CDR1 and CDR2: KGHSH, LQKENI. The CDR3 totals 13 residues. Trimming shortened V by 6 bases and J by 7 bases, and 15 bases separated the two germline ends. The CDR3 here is CASSIDGEAGYTF. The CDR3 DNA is TGTGCCAGCTCGATTGACGGGGAGGCTGGCTACACCTTC. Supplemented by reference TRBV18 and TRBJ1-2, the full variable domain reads NAGVMQNPRHLVRRRGQEARLRCSPMKGHSHVYWYRQLPEEGLKFMVYLQKENIIDESGMPKERFSAEFPKEGPSILRIQQVVRGDSAAYFCASSIDGEAGYTFGSGTRLTVV.

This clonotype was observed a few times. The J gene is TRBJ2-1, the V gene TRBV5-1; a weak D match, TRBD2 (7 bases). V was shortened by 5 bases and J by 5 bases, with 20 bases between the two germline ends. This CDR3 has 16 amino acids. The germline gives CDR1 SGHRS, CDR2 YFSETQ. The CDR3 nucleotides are TGCGCCAGCAGTCCGGGGTACGGGGGGCCCCACAATGAGCAGTTCTTC. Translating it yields CASSPGYGGPHNEQFF.

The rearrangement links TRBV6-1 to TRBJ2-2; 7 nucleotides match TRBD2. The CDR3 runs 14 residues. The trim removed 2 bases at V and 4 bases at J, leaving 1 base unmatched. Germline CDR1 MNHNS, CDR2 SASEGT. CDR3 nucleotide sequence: TGTGCCAGCAGTGAATGGGGGGGCACCGGGGAGCTGTTTTTT. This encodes CASSEWGGTGELFF.

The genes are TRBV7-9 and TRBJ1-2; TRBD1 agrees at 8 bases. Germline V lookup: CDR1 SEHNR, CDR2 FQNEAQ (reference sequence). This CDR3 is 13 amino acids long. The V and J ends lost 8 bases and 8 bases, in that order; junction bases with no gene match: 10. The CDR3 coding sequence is TGTGCCAGCGGCTCCGGACAGGGATACGGCTACACCTTC. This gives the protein CASGSGQGYGYTF.

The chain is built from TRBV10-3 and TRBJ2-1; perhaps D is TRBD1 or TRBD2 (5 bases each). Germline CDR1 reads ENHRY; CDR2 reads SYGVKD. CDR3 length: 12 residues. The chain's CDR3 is CPTGAVYYEQFF. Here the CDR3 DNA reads TGTCCTACCGGGGCCGTGTACTATGAGCAGTTCTTC.

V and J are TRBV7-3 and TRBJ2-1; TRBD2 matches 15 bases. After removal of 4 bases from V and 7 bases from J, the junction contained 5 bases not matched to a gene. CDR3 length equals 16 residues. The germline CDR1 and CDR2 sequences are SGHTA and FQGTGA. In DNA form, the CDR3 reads TGTGCCAGCAGCTGCGGACTAGCGGGAGGGCCGAATGAGCAGTTCTTC. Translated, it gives CASSCGLAGGPNEQFF.

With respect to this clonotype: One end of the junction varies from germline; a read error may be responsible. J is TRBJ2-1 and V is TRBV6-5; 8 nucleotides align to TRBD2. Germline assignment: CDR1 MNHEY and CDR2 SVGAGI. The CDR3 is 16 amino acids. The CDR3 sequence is CASSYFSGRADNVQFF. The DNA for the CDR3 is TGTGCCAGCAGTTACTTTTCCGGGAGGGCCGACAATGTGCAGTTCTTC.

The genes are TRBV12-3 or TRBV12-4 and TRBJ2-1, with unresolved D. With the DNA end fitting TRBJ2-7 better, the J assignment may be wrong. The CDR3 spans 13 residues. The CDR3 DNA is TGTGCCAGCAGTTTCGGAGTGTCCAATGAGCAGTACTTC. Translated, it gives CASSFGVSNEQYF.

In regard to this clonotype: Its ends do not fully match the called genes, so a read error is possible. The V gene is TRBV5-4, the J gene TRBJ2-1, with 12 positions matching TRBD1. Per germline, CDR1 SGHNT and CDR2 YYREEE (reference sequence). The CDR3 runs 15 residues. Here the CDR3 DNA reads TGTGCCGGCAGCATCTCCGGGACAGGGGGCCATGAGCAGTTCTTC. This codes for CAGSISGTGGHEQFF.

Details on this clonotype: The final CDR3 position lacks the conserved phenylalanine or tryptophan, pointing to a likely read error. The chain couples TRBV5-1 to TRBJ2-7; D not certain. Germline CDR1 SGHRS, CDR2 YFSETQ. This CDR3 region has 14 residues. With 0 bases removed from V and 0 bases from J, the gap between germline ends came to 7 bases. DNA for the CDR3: TGCGCCAGCAGCTTGGCGGGCAGCTCCTACGAGCAGTACCTC. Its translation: CASSLAGSSYEQYL.

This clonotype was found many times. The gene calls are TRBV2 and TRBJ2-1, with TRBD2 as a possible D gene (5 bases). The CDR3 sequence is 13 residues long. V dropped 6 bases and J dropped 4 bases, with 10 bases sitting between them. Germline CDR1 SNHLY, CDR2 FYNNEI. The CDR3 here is CASRATTYNEQFF. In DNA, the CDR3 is TGTGCCAGCAGGGCGACTACTTACAATGAGCAGTTCTTC.

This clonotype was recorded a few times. CDR3 loop: CASRSGTGGRNTIYF. CDR3 sequence (DNA): TGTGCCAGCAGATCCGGGACAGGGGGCCGAAACACCATATATTTT. The chain recombines TRBV6-1 with TRBJ1-3; the match to TRBD1 covers 12 bases. Germline CDR1 MNHNS, CDR2 SASEGT. This CDR3 is built from 15 residues. J lost 5 bases, V lost 6 bases, and 5 bases had no gene match.

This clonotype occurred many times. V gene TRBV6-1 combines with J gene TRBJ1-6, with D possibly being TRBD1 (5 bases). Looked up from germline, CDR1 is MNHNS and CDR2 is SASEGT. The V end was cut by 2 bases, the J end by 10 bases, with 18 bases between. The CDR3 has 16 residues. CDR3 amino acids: CASSELLRGSGSPLHF. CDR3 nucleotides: TGTGCCAGCAGTGAATTGTTGAGGGGATCAGGCTCACCCCTCCACTTT.

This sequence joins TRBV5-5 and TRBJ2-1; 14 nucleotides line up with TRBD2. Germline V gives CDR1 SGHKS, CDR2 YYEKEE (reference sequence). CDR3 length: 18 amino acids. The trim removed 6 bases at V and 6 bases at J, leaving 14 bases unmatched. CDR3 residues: CASNPGTSGRSPRNEQFF. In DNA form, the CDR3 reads TGTGCCAGCAACCCCGGGACTAGCGGGAGATCTCCGCGCAATGAGCAGTTCTTC.

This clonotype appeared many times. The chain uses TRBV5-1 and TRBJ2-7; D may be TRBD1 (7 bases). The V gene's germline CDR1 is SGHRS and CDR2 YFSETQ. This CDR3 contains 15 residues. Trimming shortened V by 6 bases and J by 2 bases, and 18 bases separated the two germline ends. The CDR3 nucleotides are TGCGCCAGCAAAGGCTCCAGGGGGGATCCCTACGAGCAGTACTTC. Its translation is CASKGSRGDPYEQYF.

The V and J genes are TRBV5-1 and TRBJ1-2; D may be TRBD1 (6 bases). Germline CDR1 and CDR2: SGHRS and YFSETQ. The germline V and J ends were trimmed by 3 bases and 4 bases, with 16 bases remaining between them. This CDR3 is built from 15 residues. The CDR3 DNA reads TGCGCCAGCAGCTCCGAGGGGGGGCTCAGCTATGGCTACACCTTC. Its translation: CASSSEGGLSYGYTF.

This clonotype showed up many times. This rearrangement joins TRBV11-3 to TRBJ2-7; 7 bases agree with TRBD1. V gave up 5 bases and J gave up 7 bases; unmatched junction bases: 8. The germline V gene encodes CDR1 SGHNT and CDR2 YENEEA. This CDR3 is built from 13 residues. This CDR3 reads CASSTDRVGEQYF. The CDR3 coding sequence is TGTGCCAGCAGCACAGACAGGGTTGGAGAGCAGTACTTC.

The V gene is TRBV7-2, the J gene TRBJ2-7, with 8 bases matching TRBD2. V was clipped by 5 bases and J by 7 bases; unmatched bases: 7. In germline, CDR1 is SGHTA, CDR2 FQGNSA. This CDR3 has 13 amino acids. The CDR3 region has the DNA TGTGCCAGCAGCGTCCTACGGGGGGGTGAGCAGTACTTC. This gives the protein CASSVLRGGEQYF.

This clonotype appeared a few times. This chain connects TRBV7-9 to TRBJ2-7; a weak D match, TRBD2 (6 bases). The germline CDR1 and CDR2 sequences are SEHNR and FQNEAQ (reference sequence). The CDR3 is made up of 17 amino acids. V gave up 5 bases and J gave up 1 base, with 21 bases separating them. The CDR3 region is CASSPPSAGSLSYEQYF. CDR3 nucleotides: TGTGCCAGCAGCCCTCCCTCCGCGGGATCACTTTCCTACGAGCAGTACTTC.

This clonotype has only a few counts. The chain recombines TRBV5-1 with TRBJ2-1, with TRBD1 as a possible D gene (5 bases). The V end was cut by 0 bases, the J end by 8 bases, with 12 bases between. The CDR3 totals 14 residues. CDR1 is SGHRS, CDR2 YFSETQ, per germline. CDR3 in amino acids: CASSLVAGSDEQFF. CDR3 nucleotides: TGCGCCAGCAGCTTGGTAGCAGGGTCGGATGAGCAGTTCTTC. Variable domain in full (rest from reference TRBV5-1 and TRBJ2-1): KAGVTQTPRYLIKTRGQQVTLSCSPISGHRSVSWYQQTPGQGLQFLFEYFSETQRNKGNFPGRFSGRQFSNSRSEMNVSTLELGDSALYLCASSLVAGSDEQFFGPGTRLTVL.

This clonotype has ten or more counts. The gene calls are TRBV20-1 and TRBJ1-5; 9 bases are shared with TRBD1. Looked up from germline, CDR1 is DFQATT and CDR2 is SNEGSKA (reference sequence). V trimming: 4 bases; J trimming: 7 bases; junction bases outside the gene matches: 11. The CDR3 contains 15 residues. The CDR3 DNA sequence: TGCAGTGCTATCGAGGGACAGGGTTTTTTACAGCCCCAGCATTTT. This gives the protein CSAIEGQGFLQPQHF.

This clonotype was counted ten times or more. CDR3 region: CASSQGQQGAPNEKLFF. Written as DNA, the CDR3 is TGCGCCAGCAGCCAAGGGCAGCAGGGGGCCCCTAATGAAAAACTGTTTTTT. V usage is TRBV4-1 and J usage is TRBJ1-4; 8 positions agree with TRBD1. This CDR3 contains 17 residues. CDR1 is MGHRA, CDR2 YSYEKL, per germline. V lost 1 base, J lost 3 bases, and 7 bases stayed unmatched.

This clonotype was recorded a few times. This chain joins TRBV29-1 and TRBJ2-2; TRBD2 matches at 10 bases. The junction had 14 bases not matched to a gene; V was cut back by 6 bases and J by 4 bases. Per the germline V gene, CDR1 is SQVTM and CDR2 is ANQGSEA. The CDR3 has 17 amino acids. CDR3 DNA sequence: TGCAGCGTGGTGTTGTTGCTAGCGGGAGTATCCACCGGGGAGCTGTTTTTT. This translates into CSVVLLLAGVSTGELFF.

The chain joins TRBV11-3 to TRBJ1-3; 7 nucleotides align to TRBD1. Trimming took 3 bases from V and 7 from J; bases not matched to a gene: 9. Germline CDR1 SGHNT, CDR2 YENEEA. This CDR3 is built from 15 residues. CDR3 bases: TGTGCCAGCAGCTTTGAGGGGGCACGATTGAACACCATATATTTT. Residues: CASSFEGARLNTIYF.

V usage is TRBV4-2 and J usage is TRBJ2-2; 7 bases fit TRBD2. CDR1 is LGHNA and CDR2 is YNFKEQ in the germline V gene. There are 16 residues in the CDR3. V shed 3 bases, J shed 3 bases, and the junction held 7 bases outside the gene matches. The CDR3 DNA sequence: TGTGCCAGCAGCCAGGCTTGGGGGGGGGACACCGGGGAGCTGTTTTTT. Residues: CASSQAWGGDTGELFF.

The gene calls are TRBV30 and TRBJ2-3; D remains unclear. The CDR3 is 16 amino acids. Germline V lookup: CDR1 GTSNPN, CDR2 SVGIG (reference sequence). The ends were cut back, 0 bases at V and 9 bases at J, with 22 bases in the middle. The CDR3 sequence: CAWSVPPGRPRKTQYF. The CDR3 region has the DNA TGTGCCTGGAGTGTACCCCCCGGCCGACCGCGTAAAACGCAGTATTTT.